This TCR beta chain was sequenced in a study of shared clonotypes between healthy human individuals. The CDR3 loop spans 15 amino acids. Germline lookup yields CDR1 SNHLY and CDR2 FYNNEI. V was pared by 4 bases and J by 6 bases, with 8 bases of the junction left unmatched. Data came from immunoSEQ multiplex PCR; TCRdb stores just in-frame clones and leaves some out. The sample has about 230,000 clones; 60% to 70% are singletons. The chain couples TRBV2 to TRBJ2-3; 9 bases line up with TRBD2. This TCR was recovered from a man aged 25-40 years in good health. The sequencing input was memory CD4+ T cells sorted from blood. Noted subset: CD45RA-negative fraction. The CDR3 DNA reads TGTGCCAGCAGTGTCAATCAGGCGGGAGGGGATACGCAGTATTTT. It is translated as CASSVNQAGGDTQYF.